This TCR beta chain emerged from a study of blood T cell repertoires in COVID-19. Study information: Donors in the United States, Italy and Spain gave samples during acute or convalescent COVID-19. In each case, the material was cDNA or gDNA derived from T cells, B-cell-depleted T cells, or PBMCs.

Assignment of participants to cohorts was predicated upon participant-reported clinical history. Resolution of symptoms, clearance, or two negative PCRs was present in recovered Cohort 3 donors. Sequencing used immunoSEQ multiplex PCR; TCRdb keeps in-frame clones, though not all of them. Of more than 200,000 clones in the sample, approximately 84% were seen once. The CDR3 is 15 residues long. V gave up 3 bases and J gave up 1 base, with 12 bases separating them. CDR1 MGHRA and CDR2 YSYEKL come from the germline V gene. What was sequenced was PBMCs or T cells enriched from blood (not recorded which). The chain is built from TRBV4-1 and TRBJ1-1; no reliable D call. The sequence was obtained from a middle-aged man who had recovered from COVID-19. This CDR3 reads CASSQRDISNTEAFF. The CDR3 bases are TGCGCCAGCAGCCAGAGGGATATCTCGAACACTGAAGCTTTCTTT.